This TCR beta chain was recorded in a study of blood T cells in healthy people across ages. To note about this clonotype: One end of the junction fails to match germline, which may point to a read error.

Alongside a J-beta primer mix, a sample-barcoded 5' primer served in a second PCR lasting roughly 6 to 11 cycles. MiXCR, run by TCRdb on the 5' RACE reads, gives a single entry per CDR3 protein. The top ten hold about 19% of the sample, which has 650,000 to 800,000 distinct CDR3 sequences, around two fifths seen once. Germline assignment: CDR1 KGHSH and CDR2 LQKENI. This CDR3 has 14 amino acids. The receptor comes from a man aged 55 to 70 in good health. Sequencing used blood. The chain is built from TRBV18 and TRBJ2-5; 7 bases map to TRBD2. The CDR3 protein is CASSPRLAEETQYF. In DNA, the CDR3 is TGCGCCAGCAGCCCCCGTCTAGCGGAAGAGACCCAGTACTTC.